These 14 T cell receptor beta chains were all obtained from the same sample, sequenced in a study of blood T cell repertoires in COVID-19. Sequencing used immunoSEQ multiplex PCR; TCRdb keeps in-frame clones, though not all of them. The data contain about 210,000 clones, roughly four fifths of them seen just once; the ten biggest clones take up approximately 8%. Sequencing was done on a sample of peripheral blood. The receptor set was obtained from a woman in her 50s with active or convalescent COVID-19.

This chain uses TRBV28 with TRBJ1-2; the match to TRBD1 covers 8 bases. The CDR3 spans 14 residues. J was trimmed by 4 bases and V by 6 bases; bases with no gene match: 7. The germline gives CDR1 MDHEN, CDR2 SYDVKM. The CDR3 nucleotides are TGTGCCAGCAGAATCCTCGACAGGGGCTATGGCTACACCTTC. Translated, it gives CASRILDRGYGYTF.

The chain couples TRBV21-1 to TRBJ2-3; TRBD1 reflects the table's D call only, with no check against the DNA. TRBV21-1 is termed a pseudogene. This CDR3 is built from 16 residues. CDR3 in DNA: TGTGCCAGCAGCAAAGGCCAGGACAGGGGCACAGATACGCAGTATTTT. Protein: CASSKGQDRGTDTQYF.

The J gene is TRBJ2-7, the V gene TRBV6-1, with a possible D match to TRBD2 (6 bases). With 2 bases removed from V and 0 bases from J, the gap between germline ends came to 14 bases. The germline V gene encodes CDR1 MNHNS and CDR2 SASEGT. The CDR3 contains 16 residues. In DNA, the CDR3 is TGTGCCAGCAGTGAAAGGAGGAGGGAGCGCTCCTACGAGCAGTACTTC. Protein sequence: CASSERRRERSYEQYF.

By share, this clone ranks as medium-sized (0.01 to 0.1%). J is TRBJ2-7 and V is TRBV7-9; 8 bases agree with TRBD1. The junction had 10 bases not matched to a gene; V was cut back by 5 bases and J by 1 base. CDR1 is SEHNR, CDR2 FQNEAQ, per germline (reference sequence). The CDR3 has 16 amino acids. This chain's CDR3 is CASSGGTGSFSYEQYF. The CDR3, as DNA: TGTGCCAGCAGCGGGGGGACAGGTAGTTTTTCCTACGAGCAGTACTTC.

The rearrangement uses TRBV27 and TRBJ1-1; 7 bases line up with TRBD1. Unmatched junction bases numbered 12, after V lost 5 bases and J lost 9 bases. This CDR3 contains 14 residues. Germline V gives CDR1 MNHEY, CDR2 SMNVEV (reference sequence). The CDR3 nucleotides read TGTGCCAGCAGTCACGCCGGGACAGTCGATAAAGCTTTCTTT. Amino acid sequence: CASSHAGTVDKAFF.

The gene calls are TRBV4-1 and TRBJ2-5; D is possibly TRBD1 (5 bases). V was pared by 2 bases and J by 5 bases, with 9 bases between. CDR3 size: 13 residues. Germline assignment: CDR1 MGHRA and CDR2 YSYEKL. DNA of the CDR3: TGCGCCAGCAGCCAACAGGGTGCTGAGACCCAGTACTTC. This gives the protein CASSQQGAETQYF.

The V call is TRBV29-1, the J call TRBJ1-6; possibly TRBD1 for D (5 bases). The length of the CDR3 is 12 residues. Germline V gene data show CDR1 as SQVTM and CDR2 as ANQGSEA. Trimming left V 7 bases short and J 8 bases short, with 12 bases between. CDR3 sequence: CSGRGADSPLHF. CDR3 nucleotides: TGCAGCGGAAGGGGCGCGGATTCACCCCTCCACTTT.

V and J are TRBV4-2 and TRBJ1-6, with 10 bases aligning to TRBD1. J gave up 4 bases and V 0 bases, and 9 bases lay outside the gene matches. In germline, CDR1 is LGHNA, CDR2 YNFKEQ. This CDR3 comprises 19 residues. CDR3 coding DNA: TGTGCCAGCAGCCAAGACGTCACGGGACAGGGGCCTTATAATTCACCCCTCCACTTT. It is translated as CASSQDVTGQGPYNSPLHF.

The rearrangement joins TRBV10-3 to TRBJ2-1; TRBD2 matches at 12 bases. The CDR3 runs to 15 residues. V shed 8 bases and J 6 bases; nucleotides not matched to a gene: 8. Per the germline V gene, CDR1 is ENHRY and CDR2 is SYGVKD. In nucleotides, the CDR3 is TGTGCCATCGGAGAACTAGCGGGGGGCCCCAATGAGCAGTTCTTC. Its protein product is CAIGELAGGPNEQFF.

This clone was counted once. The rearrangement links TRBV19 to TRBJ2-6; 7 bases map to TRBD2. V was clipped by 7 bases and J by 3 bases; unmatched bases: 9. The germline CDR1 and CDR2 sequences are LNHDA and SQIVND (reference sequence). The CDR3 runs to 16 residues. The CDR3 protein is CASNPGGGGGANVLTF. The CDR3 DNA is TGTGCCAGTAACCCGGGAGGCGGTGGTGGGGCCAACGTCCTGACTTTC.

This clone was seen just once. The chain is built from TRBV21-1 and TRBJ1-1; the table's D call, TRBD1, was not checked against the DNA. TRBV21-1 has pseudogene status. The CDR3 contains 17 residues. The CDR3 DNA reads TGTGCCAGCAGCAAAGGGTGGGGGACATATCTCTTCACTGAAGCTTTCTTT. It specifies CASSKGWGTYLFTEAFF.

This chain connects TRBV10-1 to TRBJ1-6; no definite D call. The ends were cut back, 4 bases at V and 8 bases at J, with 9 bases in the middle. Per germline, CDR1 WNHNN and CDR2 SYGVQD (reference sequence). This CDR3 spans 13 amino acids. CDR3 loop: CASSARVDSPLHF. CDR3 nucleotides: TGCGCCAGCAGTGCCCGGGTTGATTCACCCCTCCACTTT.

V usage is TRBV7-9 and J usage is TRBJ1-3, with a possible D match to TRBD1 (6 bases). Between the trimmed V and J ends, which lost 2 bases and 0 bases, there was a span of 11 bases. Germline CDR1 and CDR2: SEHNR and FQNEAQ (reference sequence). The CDR3 has 16 residues. CDR3 sequence: CASSLSTGSSGNTIYF. DNA of the CDR3: TGTGCCAGCAGCTTATCAACAGGGAGCTCTGGAAACACCATATATTTT.

The chain has TRBV2 and TRBJ1-1; perhaps TRBD1 as D (5 bases). The CDR3 loop spans 15 amino acids. CDR1 and CDR2 (germline): SNHLY, FYNNEI. V dropped 2 bases and J dropped 1 base, with 11 bases sitting between them. This CDR3 reads CASSERQLRNTEAFF. The CDR3 DNA sequence: TGTGCCAGCAGTGAACGACAGTTAAGGAACACTGAAGCTTTCTTT.